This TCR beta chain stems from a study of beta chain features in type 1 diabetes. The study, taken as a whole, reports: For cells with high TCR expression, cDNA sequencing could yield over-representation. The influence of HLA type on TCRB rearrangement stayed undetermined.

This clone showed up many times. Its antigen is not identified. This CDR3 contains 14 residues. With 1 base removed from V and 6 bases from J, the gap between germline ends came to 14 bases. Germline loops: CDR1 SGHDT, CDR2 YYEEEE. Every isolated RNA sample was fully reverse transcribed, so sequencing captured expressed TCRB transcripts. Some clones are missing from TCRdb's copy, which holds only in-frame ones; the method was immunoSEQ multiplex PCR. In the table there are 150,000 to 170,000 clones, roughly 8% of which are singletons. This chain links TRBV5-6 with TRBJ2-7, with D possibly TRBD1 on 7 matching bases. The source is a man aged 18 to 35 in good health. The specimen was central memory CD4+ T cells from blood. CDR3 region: CASSLLQGRIEQYF. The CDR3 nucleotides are TGTGCCAGCAGCTTGTTACAGGGGAGGATCGAGCAGTACTTC.